The sample holds a few counts of the clone carrying this T cell receptor beta chain. Its cognate antigen is unknown. This entry comes from a study of beta chain features in type 1 diabetes. Study observations and caveats: Lower insertion and higher deletion counts appeared at VDJ junctions in type 1 diabetes patients. When Type 1 diabetes patients were examined, their TCRB CDR3s proved moderately but significantly shorter in all four CD4+ subsets.

This CDR3 comprises 16 residues. Germline CDR1 reads KGHSH; CDR2 reads LQKENI. V lost 6 bases, J lost 1 base, and 11 bases stayed unmatched. Investigators reverse transcribed all isolated RNA, so they sequenced expressed TCRB transcripts. Profiled with immunoSEQ multiplex PCR; TCRdb holds only in-frame clones, not every one. Counted here are around 330,000 clones, around 10% occurring once; the ten biggest clones make up about 0.015%. The sample consisted of naive CD4+ T cells from blood. This receptor was identified in a woman aged 25 to 39 in good health. J is TRBJ1-1 and V is TRBV18, with 7 bases that match TRBD1. The CDR3 DNA sequence: TGTGCCAGCTCCTCGCGGGAGGGGGCAGGGAACACTGAAGCTTTCTTT. The encoded protein is CASSSREGAGNTEAFF.